This paragraph reports one T cell receptor (beta chain). TCRdb's copy holds only in-frame clones and misses some; the assay was immunoSEQ multiplex PCR. The sample has about 28,000 clones, 70% to 90% seen once. The data derive from a study of OX40 agonist ivuxolimab in advanced cancers. This CDR3 has 14 amino acids. CDR1 is LNHDA, CDR2 SQIVND, per germline (reference sequence). V lost 4 bases and J 4 bases, leaving 11 bases between the germline ends. This TCR derives from an adult with an advanced solid tumor such as melanoma, head and neck, liver or kidney cancer. The chain links TRBV19 to TRBJ1-5, with D possibly TRBD1 on 5 matching bases. This specimen was CD4+ or CD8+ T cells sorted from blood, taken in a trial of the OX40 agonist ivuxolimab. The CDR3 sequence: CASSTRDWNQPQHF. DNA of the CDR3: TGTGCCAGTAGTACCAGGGACTGGAATCAGCCCCAGCATTTT.